This TCR beta chain was captured by sequencing in a study of T cell changes during pregnancy in multiple sclerosis. Generated by immunoSEQ multiplex PCR, the TCRdb table keeps only in-frame clones and is missing some. The data show some 74,000 clones, approximately 92% seen once. The germline V gene has CDR1 MDHEN and CDR2 SYDVKM. Trimming cost V 4 bases and J 5 bases; bases outside gene matches: 7. This CDR3 region has 15 residues. The sequencing used peripheral blood, collected before pregnancy. The V call is TRBV28, the J call TRBJ1-1; 10 bases are shared with TRBD1. The receptor was isolated from a female donor with multiple sclerosis, enrolled in a pregnancy study. CDR3 sequence reads: CASSSSGTGVTEAFF. CDR3 nucleotides: TGTGCCAGCAGTTCCTCCGGGACAGGGGTAACTGAAGCTTTCTTT.